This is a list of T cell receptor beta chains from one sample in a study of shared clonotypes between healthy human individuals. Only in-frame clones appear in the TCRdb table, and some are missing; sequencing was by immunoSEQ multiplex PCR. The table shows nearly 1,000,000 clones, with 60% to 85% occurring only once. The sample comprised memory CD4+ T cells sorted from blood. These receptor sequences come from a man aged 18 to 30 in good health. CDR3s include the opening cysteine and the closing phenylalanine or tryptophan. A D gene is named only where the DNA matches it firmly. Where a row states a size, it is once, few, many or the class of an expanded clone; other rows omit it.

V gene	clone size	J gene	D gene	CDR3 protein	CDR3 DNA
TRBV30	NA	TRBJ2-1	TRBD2	CAWNGVAGGGNEQFF	TGTGCCTGGAACGGGGTAGCGGGAGGAGGAAATGAGCAGTTCTTC
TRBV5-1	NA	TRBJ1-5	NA	CASRPDGNQPQHF	TGCGCCAGCAGACCTGATGGCAATCAGCCCCAGCATTTT
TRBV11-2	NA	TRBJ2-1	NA	CASSLDVNSVNEQFF	TGTGCCAGCAGCTTAGATGTTAACAGTGTCAATGAGCAGTTCTTC
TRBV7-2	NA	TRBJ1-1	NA	CASSESRGGVTEAFF	TGTGCCAGCAGCGAATCGAGGGGCGGGGTCACTGAAGCTTTCTTT
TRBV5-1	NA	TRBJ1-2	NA	CASSFKGDYGYTF	TGCGCCAGCAGCTTCAAGGGGGACTATGGCTACACCTTC
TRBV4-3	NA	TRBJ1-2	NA	CASRPGRRVGGYTF	TGCGCCAGCAGACCCGGAAGGAGGGTCGGCGGCTACACCTTC
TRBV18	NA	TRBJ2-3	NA	CASSPPRDQSTDTQYF	TGTGCCAGCTCACCACCTCGAGACCAGTCCACAGATACGCAGTATTTT
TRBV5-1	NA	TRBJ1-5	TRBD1	CASSLAGGSNQPQHF	TGCGCCAGCAGCTTGGCAGGGGGTAGCAATCAGCCCCAGCATTTT
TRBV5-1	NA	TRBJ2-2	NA	CASSLDWSNTGELFF	TGCGCCAGCAGCTTGGATTGGTCGAACACCGGGGAGCTGTTTTTT
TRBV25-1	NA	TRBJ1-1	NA	CASSTLQGKFTEAFF	TGTGCCAGCAGTACACTACAGGGAAAGTTCACTGAAGCTTTCTTT
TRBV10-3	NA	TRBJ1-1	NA	CAISETVNTEAFF	TGTGCCATCAGTGAGACGGTGAACACTGAAGCTTTCTTT
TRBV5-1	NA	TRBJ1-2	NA	CASSPGDNNYGYTF	TGCGCCAGCAGCCCCGGGGACAATAACTATGGCTACACCTTC
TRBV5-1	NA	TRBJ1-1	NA	CASSLEGGTTEAFF	TGCGCCAGCAGCTTGGAGGGGGGTACCACTGAAGCTTTCTTT
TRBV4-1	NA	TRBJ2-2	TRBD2	CASSRNSGGADTGELFF	TGCGCCAGCAGCCGGAACAGCGGGGGGGCCGACACCGGGGAGCTGTTTTTT
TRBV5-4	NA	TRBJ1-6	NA	CASSLGLNSPLHF	TGTGCCAGCAGCTTGGGGTTAAATTCACCCCTCCACTTT
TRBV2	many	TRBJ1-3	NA	CASRLAGNTIYF	TGTGCCAGCAGGCTCGCTGGAAACACCATATATTTT
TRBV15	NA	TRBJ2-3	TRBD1	CATSRDGGPGGVGTDTQYF	TGTGCCACCAGCAGAGATGGGGGACCAGGGGGTGTTGGCACAGATACGCAGTATTTT
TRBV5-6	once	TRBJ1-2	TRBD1	CASSHPTGDSSYGYTF	TGTGCCAGCAGCCACCCTACCGGGGACAGTTCCTATGGCTACACCTTC
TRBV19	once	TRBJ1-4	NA	CASRVGQSATNEKLFF	TGTGCCAGTAGGGTAGGACAGTCCGCAACTAATGAAAAACTGTTTTTT
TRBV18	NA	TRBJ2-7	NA	CASSPFKGGSYEQYF	TGTGCCAGCTCGCCTTTCAAAGGGGGCTCCTACGAGCAGTACTTC
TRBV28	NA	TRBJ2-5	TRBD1	CASSTQGTETQYF	TGTGCCAGCAGCACACAGGGGACAGAGACCCAGTACTTC
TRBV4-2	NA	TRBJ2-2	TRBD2	CASSQDLRVGLAGDYGGELFF	TGTGCCAGCAGCCAAGATCTCAGGGTGGGGCTAGCGGGAGATTACGGTGGGGAGCTGTTTTTT
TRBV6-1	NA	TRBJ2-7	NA	CASSLEQGGDYEQYF	TGTGCCAGCAGCTTAGAACAGGGGGGGGATTACGAGCAGTACTTC
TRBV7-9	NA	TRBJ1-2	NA	CASREESGSSSYTF	TGTGCCAGCAGAGAAGAGAGTGGTTCAAGCTCGTACACCTTC
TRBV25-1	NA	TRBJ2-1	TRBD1	CASSPSTGGDEQFF	TGTGCCAGCAGTCCTTCGACAGGGGGCGATGAGCAGTTCTTC
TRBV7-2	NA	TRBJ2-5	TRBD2	CASSTRTSGKRETQYF	TGTGCCAGCAGCACAAGGACTAGCGGGAAACGTGAGACCCAGTACTTC
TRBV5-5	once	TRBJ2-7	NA	CASSPGIFEYEQYF	TGTGCCAGCAGCCCCGGGATTTTTGAGTACGAGCAGTACTTC
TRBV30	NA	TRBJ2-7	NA	CAWGKGGYEQYF	TGTGCCTGGGGGAAAGGGGGCTACGAGCAGTACTTC
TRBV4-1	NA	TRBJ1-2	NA	CASSQVGGGGPNYGYTF	TGCGCCAGCAGCCAAGTGGGAGGGGGAGGGCCTAACTATGGCTACACCTTC
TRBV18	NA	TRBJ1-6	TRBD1	CASSDSGGGNSPLHF	TGTGCCAGCTCAGACTCAGGGGGCGGGAATTCACCCCTCCACTTT
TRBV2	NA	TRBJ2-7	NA	CASGESFVLSYEQYF	TGTGCCAGCGGGGAGTCTTTCGTCCTTTCCTACGAGCAGTACTTC
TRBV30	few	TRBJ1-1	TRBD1	CAWGDRGHTEAFF	TGTGCCTGGGGAGACAGGGGGCACACTGAAGCTTTCTTT
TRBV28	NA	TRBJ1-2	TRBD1	CAGFDRGSYGYTF	TGTGCCGGATTCGACAGGGGATCCTATGGCTACACCTTC
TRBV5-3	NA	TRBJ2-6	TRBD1	CARQGRDRGRPGANVLTF	TGTGCCAGGCAAGGCCGGGACAGGGGGCGACCTGGGGCCAACGTCCTGACTTTC
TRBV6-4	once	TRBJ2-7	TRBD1	CAAVGQGAEQYF	TGTGCCGCGGTGGGACAGGGGGCCGAGCAGTACTTC
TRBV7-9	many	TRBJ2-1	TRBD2	CASSPSARTSGRSYNEQFF	TGTGCCAGCAGCCCTAGCGCCCGGACTAGCGGGAGGTCCTACAATGAGCAGTTCTTC
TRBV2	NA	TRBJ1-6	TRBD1	CASIPPGQGVRNSPLHF	TGTGCCAGCATTCCCCCGGGACAGGGCGTCCGGAATTCACCCCTCCACTTT
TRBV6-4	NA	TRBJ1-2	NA	CASKAPARDYGYTF	TGTGCCAGCAAGGCCCCGGCCAGGGACTATGGCTACACCTTC
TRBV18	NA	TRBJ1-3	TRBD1	CASSRSDRGSGNTIYF	TGTGCCAGCTCACGGTCGGACAGGGGCTCTGGAAACACCATATATTTT
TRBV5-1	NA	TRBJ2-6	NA	CASSLVGSGANVLTF	TGCGCCAGCAGCTTGGTAGGTTCCGGGGCCAACGTCCTGACTTTC
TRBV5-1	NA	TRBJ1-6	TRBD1	CASSLDRGRDSPLHF	TGCGCCAGCAGCTTGGACAGGGGTAGGGATTCACCCCTCCACTTT
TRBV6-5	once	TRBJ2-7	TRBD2	CASSYFAGGPPDEQYF	TGTGCCAGCAGTTACTTTGCGGGGGGCCCCCCAGACGAGCAGTACTTC